These 7 T cell receptor beta chains were sequenced from one sample in a study of T cell changes during pregnancy in multiple sclerosis. Profiled with immunoSEQ multiplex PCR; TCRdb holds only in-frame clones, not every one. The sample includes 40,000 to 50,000 clones, approximately 89% seen only once; the top ten take about 1.2%. This specimen consisted of CD4+ T cells from peripheral blood mononuclear cells, obtained in the first trimester of pregnancy. Receptors were obtained from a female donor with multiple sclerosis, enrolled in a pregnancy study.

CDR3 nucleotides: TGTGCCAGCAGCGTAGATCCTAGCGGGAACACCTACGAGCAGTACTTC. Its protein product is CASSVDPSGNTYEQYF. J is TRBJ2-7 and V is TRBV9, with 9 bases matching TRBD2. J lost 2 bases, V lost 0 bases, and 6 bases had no gene match. Per germline, CDR1 SGDLS and CDR2 YYNGEE. The CDR3 extends over 16 amino acids.

This chain uses TRBV28 with TRBJ1-5; no firm D call. The CDR3 spans 14 residues. The germline V and J ends were trimmed by 4 bases and 0 bases, with 7 bases remaining between them. Germline V CDR1 and CDR2: MDHEN, SYDVKM. The CDR3 sequence is CASSYSNSNQPQHF. CDR3 DNA sequence: TGTGCCAGCAGTTACTCTAATAGCAATCAGCCCCAGCATTTT.

This chain links TRBV19 with TRBJ1-2; D may be TRBD1 (5 bases). Germline loops: CDR1 LNHDA, CDR2 SQIVND (reference sequence). V was clipped by 6 bases and J by 4 bases, with 18 bases between them. The CDR3 runs 15 residues. Written as DNA, the CDR3 is TGTGCCAGTAGACCTCCTGGGACTCGCGGCTATGGCTACACCTTC. Protein: CASRPPGTRGYGYTF.

The chain is built from TRBV28 and TRBJ2-2; 12 nucleotides align to TRBD2. From germline, CDR1 is MDHEN and CDR2 SYDVKM. This CDR3 spans 24 amino acids. The V segment lost 4 bases and the J segment 6 bases; nucleotides outside the gene matches: 30. The CDR3 nucleotides are TGTGCCAGCAGTTCCCCTCCAGGGAGGGGGGAGACTAGCGGGAGAGCCCATCGTCCCGGGGAGCTGTTTTTT. Its protein product is CASSSPPGRGETSGRAHRPGELFF.

This chain joins TRBV6-1 and TRBJ2-5; 12 bases align to TRBD2. The CDR3 has 15 residues. With V trimmed by 4 bases and J by 5 bases, 5 bases remained unmatched. CDR1 is MNHNS, CDR2 SASEGT, per germline. This CDR3 reads CASSASGRAIETQYF. CDR3 nucleotide sequence: TGTGCCAGCAGTGCTAGCGGGAGGGCCATTGAGACCCAGTACTTC.

V gene TRBV11-3 combines with J gene TRBJ2-5, with D perhaps TRBD2 (6 bases). There are 14 residues in the CDR3. Trimming took off 3 bases at V and 4 bases at J, with 12 bases between the two ends. The germline gives CDR1 SGHNT, CDR2 YENEEA. CDR3 sequence (DNA): TGTGCCAGCAGCTTTAGCTGGAGGGGAGAGACCCAGTACTTC. Protein sequence: CASSFSWRGETQYF.

The chain couples TRBV4-3 to TRBJ2-7; TRBD1 matches 9 bases. The V gene end was trimmed by 1 base and the J gene end by 3 bases; junction bases not matched to a gene: 19. This CDR3 has 20 amino acids. Germline CDR1 reads LGHNA; CDR2 reads YSLEER. Here the CDR3 reads CASSQVAPPGQGFPSYEQYF. CDR3 sequence (DNA): TGCGCCAGCAGCCAAGTGGCCCCTCCGGGACAGGGATTCCCCAGCTACGAGCAGTACTTC.